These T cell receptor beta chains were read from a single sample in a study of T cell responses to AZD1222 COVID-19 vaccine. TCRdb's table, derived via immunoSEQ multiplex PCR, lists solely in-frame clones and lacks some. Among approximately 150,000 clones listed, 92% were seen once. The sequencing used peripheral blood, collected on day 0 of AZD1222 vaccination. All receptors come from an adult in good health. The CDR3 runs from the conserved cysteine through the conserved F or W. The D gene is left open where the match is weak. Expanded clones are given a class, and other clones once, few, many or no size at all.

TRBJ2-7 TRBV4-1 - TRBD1 CASSQDGQAFTYEQYF TGCGCCAGCAGCCAAGATGGACAGGCATTCACCTACGAGCAGTACTTC
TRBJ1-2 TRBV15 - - CATSRGGWGYTF TGTGCCACCAGCAGAGGGGGCTGGGGCTACACCTTC
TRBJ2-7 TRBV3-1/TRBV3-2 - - CASSPRRGTAYEQYF TGTGCCAGCAGCCCCCGCCGGGGTACCGCCTACGAGCAGTACTTC
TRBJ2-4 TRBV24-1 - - CATRGWAAKNIQYF TGTGCCACCAGGGGATGGGCGGCCAAAAACATTCAGTACTTC
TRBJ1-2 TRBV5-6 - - CASSLDRLNYGYTF TGTGCCAGCAGCTTGGACAGATTGAACTATGGCTACACCTTC
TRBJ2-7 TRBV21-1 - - CASNQGPTLGEPTYEQYF TGTGCCAGCAACCAAGGACCGACTCTCGGGGAACCCACCTACGAGCAGTACTTC
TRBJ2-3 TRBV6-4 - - CASSPDGTTDTQYF TGTGCCAGCAGTCCCGACGGGACGACAGATACGCAGTATTTT
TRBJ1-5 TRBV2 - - CASRTTGNQPQHF TGTGCCAGCAGGACTACGGGCAATCAGCCCCAGCATTTT
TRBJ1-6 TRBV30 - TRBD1 CAWRGDRGGSPLHF TGTGCCTGGAGGGGGGACAGGGGAGGATCACCCCTCCACTTT
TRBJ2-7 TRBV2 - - CAGRARRMYEQYF TGTGCCGGCCGGGCCCGGCGGATGTACGAGCAGTACTTC
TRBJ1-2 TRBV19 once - CASSSKVYGYTF TGTGCCAGTAGTAGTAAGGTGTATGGCTACACCTTC
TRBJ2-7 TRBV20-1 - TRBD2 CSASGRAAYEQYF TGCAGTGCTAGTGGGAGGGCTGCCTACGAGCAGTACTTC
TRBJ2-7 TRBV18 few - CASRTTGQGYEQYF TGTGCCAGTCGAACGACAGGCCAGGGATACGAGCAGTACTTC
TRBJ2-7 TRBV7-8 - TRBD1 CASSLARSTGGRAYEQYF TGTGCCAGCAGCTTAGCGCGTTCGACAGGGGGCAGGGCCTACGAGCAGTACTTC
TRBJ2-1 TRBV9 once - CASSSPLNHNEQFF TGTGCCAGCAGCTCCCCGCTGAACCACAATGAGCAGTTCTTC
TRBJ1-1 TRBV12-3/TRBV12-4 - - CASSLVGFTEAFF TGTGCCAGCAGTTTAGTGGGGTTCACTGAAGCTTTCTTT
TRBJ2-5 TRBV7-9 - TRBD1 CASVRDRGGVETQYF TGTGCCAGCGTCCGGGACAGGGGTGGGGTAGAGACCCAGTACTTC
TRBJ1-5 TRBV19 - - CASSILPPTYSNQPQHF TGTGCCAGTAGTATCCTCCCCCCCACTTATAGCAATCAGCCCCAGCATTTT
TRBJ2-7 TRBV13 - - CASSLTLSGGHYEQYF TGTGCCAGCAGCTTAACGCTGAGCGGAGGGCACTACGAGCAGTACTTC
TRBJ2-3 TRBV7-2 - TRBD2 CASSLRSGVTDTQYF TGTGCCAGCAGCTTACGGAGCGGGGTCACAGATACGCAGTATTTT
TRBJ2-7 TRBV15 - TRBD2 CATSRLAGDLSEQYF TGTGCCACCAGCAGACTAGCGGGAGACCTTTCCGAGCAGTACTTC
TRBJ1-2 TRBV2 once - CASSSSEMGGDRNGYTF TGTGCCAGCAGCTCCTCAGAGATGGGGGGAGATAGGAATGGCTACACCTTC
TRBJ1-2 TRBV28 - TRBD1 CASGSGQGSGYTF TGTGCCAGCGGTAGCGGACAGGGCTCTGGCTACACCTTC
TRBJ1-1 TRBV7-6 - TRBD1 CASSLGGQGNTEAFF TGTGCCAGCAGCTTAGGGGGACAGGGGAACACTGAAGCTTTCTTT
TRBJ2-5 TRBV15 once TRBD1 CATSTTPRGILQETQYF TGTGCCACCAGCACAACCCCCAGGGGGATCCTCCAAGAGACCCAGTACTTC
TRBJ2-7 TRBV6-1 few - CASSEVLQAYEQYF TGTGCCAGCAGTGAGGTCCTCCAGGCCTACGAGCAGTACTTC
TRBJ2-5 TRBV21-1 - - CASSTPNPGEGGVTQYF TGTGCCAGCAGCACGCCTAACCCGGGGGAGGGCGGGGTGACCCAGTACTTC
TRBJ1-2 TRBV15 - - CATSRDPVYGYTF TGTGCCACCAGCAGAGATCCAGTCTATGGCTACACCTTC
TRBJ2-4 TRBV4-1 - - CASSQEWNIQYF TGCGCCAGCAGCCAAGAATGGAACATTCAGTACTTC
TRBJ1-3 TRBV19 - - CASMFRGRSGNTIYF TGTGCCAGTATGTTTCGGGGGCGCTCTGGAAACACCATATATTTT
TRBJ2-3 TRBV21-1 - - CASSKNRPDTQYF TGTGCCAGCAGCAAAAACAGGCCAGATACGCAGTATTTT
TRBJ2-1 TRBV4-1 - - CASSPVGERSSYNEQFF TGCGCCAGCAGCCCCGTGGGCGAGCGGAGCTCCTACAATGAGCAGTTCTTC
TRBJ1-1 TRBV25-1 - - CASSEYRGGEAFF TGTGCCAGCAGTGAATATAGGGGAGGTGAAGCTTTCTTT